The 10 T cell receptor beta chains below all came from one sample that was sequenced in a study of blood T cells in healthy people across ages. For the second PCR, which ran for roughly 6 to 11 cycles, a sample-barcoded 5' primer and a J-beta primer mix were used. In TCRdb, the 5' RACE reads were re-called with MiXCR into one record per CDR3 protein. Altogether hundreds of thousands of distinct CDR3 sequences are present, less than 45% being singletons, with the ten largest covering around 30%. The sequenced material came from blood. These receptors were obtained from an older man in good health.

This clonotype appeared a few times. The CDR3 nucleotides are TGTGCCAGCAGAACTAGCGGGAGATCCTACAATGAGCAGTTCTTC. Translating gives CASRTSGRSYNEQFF. The chain joins TRBV6-2 or TRBV6-3 to TRBJ2-1; 11 nucleotides agree with TRBD2. The V gene end was trimmed by 6 bases and the J gene end by 1 base; junction bases not matched to a gene: 2. The CDR3 consists of 15 residues. The V gene's germline CDR1 is MNHEY and CDR2 SVGEGT.

The chain couples TRBV7-8 to TRBJ2-1, with 7 bases aligning to TRBD2. Germline values: CDR1 SGHVS, CDR2 FQNEAQ. J lost 4 bases, V lost 6 bases, and 12 bases had no gene match. This CDR3 comprises 16 residues. The CDR3 nucleotides read TGTGCCAGCAGTTCCGCGGCGGGAGTAAGGTACAATGAGCAGTTCTTC. Translated, it gives CASSSAAGVRYNEQFF.

This clonotype turned up a few times. V usage is TRBV29-1 and J usage is TRBJ2-5, with D perhaps TRBD1 or TRBD2 (5 bases each). Germline CDR1 SQVTM, CDR2 ANQGSEA. The CDR3 length is 14 residues. Between the trimmed V and J ends, which lost 7 bases and 9 bases, there was a span of 24 bases. The CDR3 loop is CSARDGGRAKAQYF. In DNA form, the CDR3 reads TGCAGCGCCCGGGACGGTGGGCGAGCTAAGGCCCAGTACTTC.

This clonotype was counted a single time. The chain is built from TRBV7-2 and TRBJ2-2, with D possibly TRBD2 on 7 matching bases. This CDR3 is 17 amino acids long. The V end lost 7 bases, the J end lost 0 bases, and 18 bases lay between the germline ends. Germline values: CDR1 SGHTA, CDR2 FQGNSA. As DNA, the CDR3 is TGTGCCAGCAAGGGGGAGGGCCTCGTCACGAACACCGGGGAGCTGTTTTTT. This codes for CASKGEGLVTNTGELFF.

This clonotype was picked up a small number of times. This sequence joins TRBV11-2 and TRBJ1-3, with D hard to call. The CDR3 is made up of 16 amino acids. Trimming stripped 1 base from V and 0 bases from J, with 10 bases between. In germline, CDR1 is SGHAT, CDR2 FQNNGV. The CDR3 reads CASSLGVGLSGNTIYF. The CDR3 DNA reads TGTGCCAGCAGCTTAGGTGTGGGCCTCTCTGGAAACACCATATATTTT. The full variable domain, completed using reference TRBV11-2 and TRBJ1-3, is EAGVAQSPRYKIIEKRQSVAFWCNPISGHATLYWYQQILGQGPKLLIQFQNNGVVDDSQLPKDRFSAERLKGVDSTLKIQPAKLEDSAVYLCASSLGVGLSGNTIYFGEGSWLTVV.

V usage is TRBV7-2 and J usage is TRBJ2-1, with 7 positions matching TRBD2. CDR3 length equals 15 residues. Germline V gives CDR1 SGHTA, CDR2 FQGNSA. Trimming took 0 bases from V and 9 from J; bases not matched to a gene: 8. The CDR3 loop is CASSLAGTPGGEQFF. In nucleotides, the CDR3 is TGTGCCAGCAGCTTAGCAGGGACTCCGGGGGGTGAGCAGTTCTTC.

This clonotype was picked up a small number of times. CDR3 DNA sequence: TGCGCCAGCTCCGGGGATAATTCACCCCTCCACTTT. This sequence encodes CASSGDNSPLHF. This chain joins TRBV10-2 and TRBJ1-6; D ambiguous. The V end was cut by 8 bases, the J end by 5 bases, with 7 bases between. The CDR3 is made up of 12 amino acids. Germline CDR1 WSHSY, CDR2 SAAADI.

V gene TRBV18 combines with J gene TRBJ2-1, with a possible D match to TRBD1 (6 bases). CDR1 and CDR2 (germline): KGHSH, LQKENI. This CDR3 spans 17 amino acids. The ends were cut back, 6 bases at V and 5 bases at J, with 23 bases in the middle. CDR3 bases: TGTGCCAGCTCTACCAGGGGCCCCAAGATGGGACACAATGAGCAGTTCTTC. It is translated as CASSTRGPKMGHNEQFF. The whole variable domain, remainder taken from reference TRBV18 and TRBJ2-1, is NAGVMQNPRHLVRRRGQEARLRCSPMKGHSHVYWYRQLPEEGLKFMVYLQKENIIDESGMPKERFSAEFPKEGPSILRIQQVVRGDSAAYFCASSTRGPKMGHNEQFFGPGTRLTVL.

This clonotype came up a few times. The gene calls are TRBV27 and TRBJ2-7, with D possibly being TRBD1 or TRBD2 (5 bases each). Germline V gene lookup returns CDR1 MNHEY and CDR2 SMNVEV (reference sequence). V was cut by 5 bases and J by 1 base, with 18 bases left in between. The CDR3 length is 16 residues. CDR3 DNA sequence: TGTGCCAGCAGTCCGAAGGGGACGCCTACTTCCTACGAGCAGTACTTC. Its translation: CASSPKGTPTSYEQYF.

This clonotype was seen a handful of times. The chain is built from TRBV11-2 and TRBJ2-1, with D unresolved. Deletions cut 4 bases from V and 0 bases from J, with 4 bases between. In germline, CDR1 is SGHAT, CDR2 FQNNGV. The CDR3 length is 13 residues. The DNA of the CDR3 is TGTGCCAGCAGCTCTTACTCCTACAATGAGCAGTTCTTC. Protein sequence: CASSSYSYNEQFF.